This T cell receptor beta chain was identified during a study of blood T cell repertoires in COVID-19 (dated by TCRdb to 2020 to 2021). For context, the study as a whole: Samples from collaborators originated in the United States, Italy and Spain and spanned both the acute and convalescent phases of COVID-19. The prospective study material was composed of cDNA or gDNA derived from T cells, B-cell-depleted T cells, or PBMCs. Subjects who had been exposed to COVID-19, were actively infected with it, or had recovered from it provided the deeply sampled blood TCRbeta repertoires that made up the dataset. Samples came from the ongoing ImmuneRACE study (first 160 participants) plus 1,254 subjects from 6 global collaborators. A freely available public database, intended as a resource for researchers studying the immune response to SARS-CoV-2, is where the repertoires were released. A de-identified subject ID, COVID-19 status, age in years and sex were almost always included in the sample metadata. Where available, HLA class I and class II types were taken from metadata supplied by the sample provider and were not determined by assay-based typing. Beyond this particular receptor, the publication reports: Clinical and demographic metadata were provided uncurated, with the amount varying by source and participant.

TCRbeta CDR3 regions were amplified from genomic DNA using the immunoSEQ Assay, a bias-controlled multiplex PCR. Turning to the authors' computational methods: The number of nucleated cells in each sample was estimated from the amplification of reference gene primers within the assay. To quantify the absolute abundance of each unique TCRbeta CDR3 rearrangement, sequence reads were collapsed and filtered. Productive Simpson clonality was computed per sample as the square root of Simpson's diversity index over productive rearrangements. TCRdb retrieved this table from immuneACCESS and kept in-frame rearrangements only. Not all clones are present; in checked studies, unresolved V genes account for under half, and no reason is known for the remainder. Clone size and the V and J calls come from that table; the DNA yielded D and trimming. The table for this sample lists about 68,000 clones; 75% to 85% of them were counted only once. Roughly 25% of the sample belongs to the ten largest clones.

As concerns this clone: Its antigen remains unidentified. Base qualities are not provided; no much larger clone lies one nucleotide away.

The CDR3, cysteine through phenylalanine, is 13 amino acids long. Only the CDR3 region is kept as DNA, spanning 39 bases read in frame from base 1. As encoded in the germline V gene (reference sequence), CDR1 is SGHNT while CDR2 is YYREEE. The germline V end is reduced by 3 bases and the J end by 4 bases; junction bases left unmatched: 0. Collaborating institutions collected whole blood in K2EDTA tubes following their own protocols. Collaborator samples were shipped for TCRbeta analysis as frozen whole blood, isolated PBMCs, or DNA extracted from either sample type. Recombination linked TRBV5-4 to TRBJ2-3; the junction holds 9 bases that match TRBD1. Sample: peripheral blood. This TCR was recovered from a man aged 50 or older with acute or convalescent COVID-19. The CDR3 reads CASSYRGPDTQYF. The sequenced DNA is TGTGCCAGCAGCTACAGGGGGCCAGATACGCAGTATTTT.